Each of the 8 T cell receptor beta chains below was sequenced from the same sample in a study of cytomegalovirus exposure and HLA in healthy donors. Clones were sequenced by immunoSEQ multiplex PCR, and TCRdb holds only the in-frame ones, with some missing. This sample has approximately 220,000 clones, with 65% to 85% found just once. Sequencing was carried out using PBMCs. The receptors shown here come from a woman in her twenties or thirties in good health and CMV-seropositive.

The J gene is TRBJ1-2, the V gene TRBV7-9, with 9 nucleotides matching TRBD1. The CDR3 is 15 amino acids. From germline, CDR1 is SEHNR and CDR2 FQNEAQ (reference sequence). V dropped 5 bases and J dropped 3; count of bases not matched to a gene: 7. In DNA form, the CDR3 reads TGTGCCAGCAGCCCCGGACAGGGGAGGGACTATGGCTACACCTTC. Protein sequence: CASSPGQGRDYGYTF.

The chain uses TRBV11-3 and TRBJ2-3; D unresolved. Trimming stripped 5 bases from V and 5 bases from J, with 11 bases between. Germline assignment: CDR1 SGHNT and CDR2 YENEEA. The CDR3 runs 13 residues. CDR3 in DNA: TGTGCCAGCAGCCCCACCAGTAAAGATACGCAGTATTTT. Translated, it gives CASSPTSKDTQYF.

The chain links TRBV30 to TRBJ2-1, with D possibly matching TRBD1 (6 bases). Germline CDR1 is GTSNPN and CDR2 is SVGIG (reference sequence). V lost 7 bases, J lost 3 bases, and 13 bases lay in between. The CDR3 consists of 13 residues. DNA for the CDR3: TGTGCCTCTGCAGGGGCTGGCTACAATGAGCAGTTCTTC. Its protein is CASAGAGYNEQFF.

CDR3 coding DNA: TGTGCCAGCACCACAAGGGACAGGGGGATCGATGAGCAGTTCTTC. This codes for CASTTRDRGIDEQFF. V and J are TRBV27 and TRBJ2-1, with TRBD1 matching 11 bases. The CDR3 runs to 15 residues. Trimming took 7 bases from V and 8 from J; bases not matched to a gene: 10. In germline, CDR1 is MNHEY, CDR2 SMNVEV (reference sequence).

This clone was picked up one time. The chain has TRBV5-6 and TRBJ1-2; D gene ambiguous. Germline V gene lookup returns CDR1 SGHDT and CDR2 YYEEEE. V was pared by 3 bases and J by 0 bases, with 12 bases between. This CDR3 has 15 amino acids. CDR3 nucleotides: TGTGCCAGCAGCTCGGAGGGCAGGTCTAACTATGGCTACACCTTC. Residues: CASSSEGRSNYGYTF. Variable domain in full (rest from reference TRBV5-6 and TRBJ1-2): DAGVTQSPTHLIKTRGQQVTLRCSPKSGHDTVSWYQQALGQGPQFIFQYYEEEERQRGNFPDRFSGHQFPNYSSELNVNALLLGDSALYLCASSSEGRSNYGYTFGSGTRLTVV.

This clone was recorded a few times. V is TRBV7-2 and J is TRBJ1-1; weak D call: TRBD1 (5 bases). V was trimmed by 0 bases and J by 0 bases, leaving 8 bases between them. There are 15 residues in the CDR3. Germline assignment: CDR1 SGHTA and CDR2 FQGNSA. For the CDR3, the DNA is TGTGCCAGCAGCTTAGCAGGGGAGATGAACACTGAAGCTTTCTTT. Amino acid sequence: CASSLAGEMNTEAFF.

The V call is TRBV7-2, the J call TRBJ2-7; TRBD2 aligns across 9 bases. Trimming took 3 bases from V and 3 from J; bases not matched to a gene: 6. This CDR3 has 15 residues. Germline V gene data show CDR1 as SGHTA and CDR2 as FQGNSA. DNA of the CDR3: TGTGCCAGCAGCTTGGGCGGGACTAGCCTCTACGAGCAGTACTTC. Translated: CASSLGGTSLYEQYF.

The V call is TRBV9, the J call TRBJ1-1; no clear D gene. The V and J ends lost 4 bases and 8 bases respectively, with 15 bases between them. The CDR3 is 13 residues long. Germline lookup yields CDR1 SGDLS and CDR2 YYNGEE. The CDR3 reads CASSPSSYGEAFF. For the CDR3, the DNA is TGTGCCAGCAGCCCAAGTAGTTACGGGGAAGCTTTCTTT.